This T cell receptor beta chain was profiled in a study of blood T cell repertoires in COVID-19. Study-level background: COVID-19 samples, acute and convalescent, were from the United States, Italy and Spain.

Sequenced by immunoSEQ multiplex PCR; TCRdb stores in-frame clones only, minus some. The top ten hold 5.1% of the sample, which has more than 250,000 clones, roughly 85% seen once. Germline CDR1 SGHTA, CDR2 FQGNSA. This CDR3 has 16 amino acids. Trimming cost V 4 bases and J 2 bases; bases outside gene matches: 7. The V gene is TRBV7-2, the J gene TRBJ2-3, with 9 bases aligning to TRBD2. This receptor was taken from a man in his fifties or sixties with active or convalescent COVID-19. Source material: peripheral blood. In nucleotides, the CDR3 is TGTGCCAGCAGCTGGGGCGGGAGGGCTAACACAGATACGCAGTATTTT. Protein: CASSWGGRANTDTQYF.